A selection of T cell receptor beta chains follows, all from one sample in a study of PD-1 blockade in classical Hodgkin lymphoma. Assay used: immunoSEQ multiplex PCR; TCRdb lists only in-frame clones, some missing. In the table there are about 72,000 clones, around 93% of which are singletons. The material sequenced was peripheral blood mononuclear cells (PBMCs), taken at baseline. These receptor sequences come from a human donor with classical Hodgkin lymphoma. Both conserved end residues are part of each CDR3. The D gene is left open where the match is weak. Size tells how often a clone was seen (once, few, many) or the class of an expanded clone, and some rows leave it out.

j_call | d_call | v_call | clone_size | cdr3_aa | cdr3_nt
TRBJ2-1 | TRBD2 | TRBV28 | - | CASSLAGGSYNEQFF | TGTGCCAGCAGTTTAGCGGGGGGCTCCTACAATGAGCAGTTCTTC
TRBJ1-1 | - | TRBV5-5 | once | CASSWQNTEAFF | TGTGCCAGCAGCTGGCAGAACACTGAAGCTTTCTTT
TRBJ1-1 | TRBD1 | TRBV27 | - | CASRLDRGLTEAFF | TGTGCCAGCAGGCTCGACAGGGGTTTGACTGAAGCTTTCTTT
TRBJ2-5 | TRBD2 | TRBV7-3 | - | CASSGAGGRTQYF | TGTGCCAGCAGCGGAGCGGGAGGGAGGACCCAGTACTTC
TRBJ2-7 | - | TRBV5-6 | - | CASSTLTAGVRSYEQYF | TGTGCCAGCAGCACCTTGACGGCTGGGGTCCGCTCCTACGAGCAGTACTTC
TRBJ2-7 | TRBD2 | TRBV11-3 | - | CASSLDPTSVNEQYF | TGTGCCAGCAGCTTAGACCCCACTAGCGTCAACGAGCAGTACTTC
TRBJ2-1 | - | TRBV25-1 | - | CASSITGKHNNEQFF | TGTGCCAGCAGTATCACAGGGAAACACAACAATGAGCAGTTCTTC
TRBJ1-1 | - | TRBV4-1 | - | CASSHPGQSNTEAFF | TGCGCCAGCAGCCATCCGGGCCAATCGAACACTGAAGCTTTCTTT
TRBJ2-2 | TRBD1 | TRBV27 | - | CASSLGTDLTGELFF | TGTGCCAGCAGTCTCGGGACAGACCTTACCGGGGAGCTGTTTTTT
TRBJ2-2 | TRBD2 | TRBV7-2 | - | CASSRSTSGRAITGELFF | TGTGCCAGCAGTCGATCGACTAGCGGGAGGGCGATTACCGGGGAGCTGTTTTTT
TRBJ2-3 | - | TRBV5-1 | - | CASSQPKGTDTQYF | TGCGCCAGCAGCCAACCGAAGGGCACAGATACGCAGTATTTT
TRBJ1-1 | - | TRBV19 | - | CASKSGEDTEAFF | TGTGCCAGTAAAAGCGGGGAGGACACTGAAGCTTTCTTT
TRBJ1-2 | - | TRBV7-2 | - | CASSGQVVGYTF | TGTGCCAGCAGCGGCCAAGTAGTTGGCTACACCTTC
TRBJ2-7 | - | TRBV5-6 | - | CASSGYPGHPAEQYF | TGTGCCAGCAGCGGCTATCCGGGACACCCTGCGGAGCAGTACTTC
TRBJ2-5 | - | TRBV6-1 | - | CASGSKETQYF | TGTGCCAGCGGCTCGAAAGAGACCCAGTACTTC
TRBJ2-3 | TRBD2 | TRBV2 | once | CASSEVGGLGTDTQYF | TGTGCCAGCAGTGAAGTCGGAGGACTAGGCACAGATACGCAGTATTTT
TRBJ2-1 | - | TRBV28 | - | CASSPQSAIDDEQFF | TGTGCCAGCAGTCCGCAATCCGCCATTGACGATGAGCAGTTCTTC
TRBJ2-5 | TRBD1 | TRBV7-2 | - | CASSSPPTGGMETQYF | TGTGCCAGCAGCTCGCCCCCCACAGGGGGCATGGAGACCCAGTACTTC
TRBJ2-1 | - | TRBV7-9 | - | CASSLESQVFGRSEQFF | TGTGCCAGCAGCTTAGAGTCACAGGTGTTCGGTCGGTCTGAGCAGTTCTTC
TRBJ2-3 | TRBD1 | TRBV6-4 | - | CASSEDRVTDTQYF | TGTGCCAGCAGTGAGGACAGGGTTACAGATACGCAGTATTTT
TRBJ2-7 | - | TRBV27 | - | CASKSRARYEQYF | TGTGCCAGCAAAAGCAGGGCCCGCTACGAGCAGTACTTC
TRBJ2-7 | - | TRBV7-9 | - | CASSLAGQGGKSLYEQYF | TGTGCCAGCAGCTTAGCCGGACAGGGAGGGAAGTCGCTCTACGAGCAGTACTTC
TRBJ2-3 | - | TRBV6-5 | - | CASTLGDTQYF | TGTGCCAGCACTCTTGGAGATACGCAGTATTTT
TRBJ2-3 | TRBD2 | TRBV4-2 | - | CASSPSGTSGSDTQYF | TGTGCCAGCAGCCCATCCGGGACTAGCGGTTCAGATACGCAGTATTTT
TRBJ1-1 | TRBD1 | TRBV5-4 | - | CASSLDRGRTEAFF | TGTGCCAGCAGCTTGGACAGGGGTCGGACTGAAGCTTTCTTT
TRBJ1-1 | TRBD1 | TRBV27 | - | CAIYETGAYRAEAFF | TGTGCCATTTACGAGACAGGGGCCTACAGGGCCGAAGCTTTCTTT
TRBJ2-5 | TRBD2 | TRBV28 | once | CASSLTPGRAEETQYF | TGTGCCAGCAGTTTAACCCCTGGGAGGGCTGAAGAGACCCAGTACTTC
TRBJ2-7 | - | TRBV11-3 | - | CASSSVIRGEQYF | TGTGCCAGCAGCTCCGTTATTCGAGGCGAGCAGTACTTC
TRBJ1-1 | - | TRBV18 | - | CASSNNRRAYEAFF | TGTGCCAGCTCAAACAACAGGAGAGCCTATGAAGCTTTCTTT
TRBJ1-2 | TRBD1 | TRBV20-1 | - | CSGDRNYGYTF | TGCAGTGGGGACAGGAACTATGGCTACACCTTC
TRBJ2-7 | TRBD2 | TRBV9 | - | CASSAGTSTYEQYF | TGTGCCAGCAGCGCCGGGACTAGTACGTACGAGCAGTACTTC
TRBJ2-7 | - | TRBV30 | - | CAWSDDWARGIYEQYF | TGTGCCTGGAGTGATGACTGGGCTAGGGGGATCTACGAGCAGTACTTC
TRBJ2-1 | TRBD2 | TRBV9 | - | CASSDGLARNEQFF | TGTGCCAGCAGCGACGGACTAGCGCGCAATGAGCAGTTCTTC
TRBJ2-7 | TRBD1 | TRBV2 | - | CASNRDRNYEQYF | TGTGCCAGCAACCGGGACAGAAACTACGAGCAGTACTTC
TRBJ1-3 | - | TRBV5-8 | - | CASSSRTFRSGNTIYF | TGTGCCAGCAGCTCCCGGACCTTTCGCTCTGGAAACACCATATATTTT
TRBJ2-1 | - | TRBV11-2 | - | CASSFLIRLGAYNEQFF | TGTGCCAGCAGCTTCCTCATCCGCCTGGGGGCCTACAATGAGCAGTTCTTC
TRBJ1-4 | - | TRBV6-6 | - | CASRPTDSNEKLFF | TGTGCCAGCAGACCAACAGACAGTAACGAAAAACTGTTTTTT
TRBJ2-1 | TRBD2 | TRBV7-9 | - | CASSLVATSVEQFF | TGTGCCAGCAGCTTAGTAGCCACTAGCGTCGAGCAGTTCTTC
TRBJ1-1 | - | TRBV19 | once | CASQPGAGGTEAFF | TGTGCCAGCCAGCCCGGTGCCGGGGGGACTGAAGCTTTCTTT
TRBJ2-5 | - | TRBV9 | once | CASSVTGTEETQYF | TGTGCCAGCAGCGTAACGGGGACTGAAGAGACCCAGTACTTC
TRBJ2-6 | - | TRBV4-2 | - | CASSLSGGSGANVLTF | TGTGCCAGCAGCTTATCCGGGGGCTCTGGGGCCAACGTCCTGACTTTC
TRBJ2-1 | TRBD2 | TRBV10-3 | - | CATNRGLAGGEKYNEQFF | TGTGCCACTAACAGGGGACTAGCGGGAGGGGAAAAGTACAATGAGCAGTTCTTC
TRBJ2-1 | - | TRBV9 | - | CASSPRGLYNEQFF | TGTGCCAGCAGCCCTCGGGGACTTTACAATGAGCAGTTCTTC
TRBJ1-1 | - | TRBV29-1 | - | CSVRFAGTEAFF | TGCAGCGTCCGTTTCGCAGGCACTGAAGCTTTCTTT
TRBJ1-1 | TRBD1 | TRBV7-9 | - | CASSLLRQGITEAFF | TGTGCCAGCAGCTTACTCCGACAGGGTATCACTGAAGCTTTCTTT
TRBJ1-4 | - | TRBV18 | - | CASSPAFWDEKLFF | TGTGCCAGCTCACCAGCCTTCTGGGATGAAAAACTGTTTTTT
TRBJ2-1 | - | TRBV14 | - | CASSPRGSNEQFF | TGTGCCAGCAGCCCCAGGGGATCCAATGAGCAGTTCTTC
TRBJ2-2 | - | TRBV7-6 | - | CASSTTPTGELFF | TGTGCCAGCAGCACGACTCCTACCGGGGAGCTGTTTTTT
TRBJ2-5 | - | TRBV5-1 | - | CASSLEETQYF | TGCGCCAGCAGCTTGGAAGAGACCCAGTACTTC
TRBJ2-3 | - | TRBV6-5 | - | CASSYSNGKTDTQYF | TGTGCCAGCAGTTACTCGAACGGGAAAACAGATACGCAGTATTTT
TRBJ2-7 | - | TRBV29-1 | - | CSVVIEGPYEQYF | TGCAGCGTTGTGATTGAAGGACCCTACGAGCAGTACTTC